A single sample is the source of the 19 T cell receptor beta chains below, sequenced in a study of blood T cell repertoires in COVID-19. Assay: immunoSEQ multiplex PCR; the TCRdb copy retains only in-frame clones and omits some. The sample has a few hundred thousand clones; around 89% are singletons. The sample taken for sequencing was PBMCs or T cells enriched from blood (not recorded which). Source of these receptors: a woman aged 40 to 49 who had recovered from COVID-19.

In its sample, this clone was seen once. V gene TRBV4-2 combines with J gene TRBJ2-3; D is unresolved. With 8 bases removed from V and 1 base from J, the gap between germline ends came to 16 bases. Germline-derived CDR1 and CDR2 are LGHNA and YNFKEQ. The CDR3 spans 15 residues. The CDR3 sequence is CASSTLGEGTDTQYF. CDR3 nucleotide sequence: TGTGCCAGCTCCACCCTAGGCGAGGGCACAGATACGCAGTATTTT.

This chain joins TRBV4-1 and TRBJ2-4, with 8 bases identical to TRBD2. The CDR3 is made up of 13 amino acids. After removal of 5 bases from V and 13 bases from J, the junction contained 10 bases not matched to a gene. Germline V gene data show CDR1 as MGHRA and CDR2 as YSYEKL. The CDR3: CASSSSGGTRQYF. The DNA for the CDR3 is TGCGCCAGCAGCTCCTCGGGAGGGACCCGGCAGTACTTC.

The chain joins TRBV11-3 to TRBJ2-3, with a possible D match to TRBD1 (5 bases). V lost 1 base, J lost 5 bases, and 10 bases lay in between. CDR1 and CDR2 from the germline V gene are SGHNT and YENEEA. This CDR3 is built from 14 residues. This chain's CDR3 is CASSLAGPRDTQYF. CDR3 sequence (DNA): TGTGCCAGCAGCTTAGCAGGGCCGAGAGATACGCAGTATTTT.

The CDR3 bases are TGTGCCAGCAGCTACCGGACGAGGCGGGAGTACAATGAGCAGTTCTTC. Translated, it gives CASSYRTRREYNEQFF. The chain combines TRBV11-3 with TRBJ2-1; 7 positions agree with TRBD2. The germline V gene has CDR1 SGHNT and CDR2 YENEEA. The CDR3 spans 16 residues. V lost 4 bases, J lost 4 bases, and 10 bases stayed unmatched.

The CDR3 loop reads CASSQTLSGNTIYF. CDR3 bases: TGCGCCAGCAGTCAGACACTCTCTGGAAACACCATATATTTT. The chain employs TRBV23-1 and TRBJ1-3; D is unresolved. TRBV23-1 is labeled an ORF, and its function is uncertain. V lost 3 bases to trimming and J lost 0 bases, with 6 bases between them. This CDR3 has 14 residues.

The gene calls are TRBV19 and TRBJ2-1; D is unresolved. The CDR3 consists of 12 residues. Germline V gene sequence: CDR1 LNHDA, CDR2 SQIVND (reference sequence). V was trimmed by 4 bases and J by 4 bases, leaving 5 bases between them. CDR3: CASSKLYNEQFF. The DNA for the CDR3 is TGTGCCAGTAGTAAACTATACAATGAGCAGTTCTTC.

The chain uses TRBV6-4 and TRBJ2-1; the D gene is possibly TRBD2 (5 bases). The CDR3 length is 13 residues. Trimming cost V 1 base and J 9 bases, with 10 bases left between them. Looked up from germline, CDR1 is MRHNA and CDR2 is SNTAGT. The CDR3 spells CASSDFSAAEQFF. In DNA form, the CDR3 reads TGTGCCAGCAGTGACTTTAGCGCGGCTGAGCAGTTCTTC.

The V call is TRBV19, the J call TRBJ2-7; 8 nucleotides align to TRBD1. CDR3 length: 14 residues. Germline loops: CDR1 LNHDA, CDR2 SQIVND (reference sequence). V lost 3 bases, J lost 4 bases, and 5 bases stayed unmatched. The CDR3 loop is CASSMAGGWYEQYF. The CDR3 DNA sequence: TGTGCCAGTAGTATGGCAGGGGGCTGGTACGAGCAGTACTTC.

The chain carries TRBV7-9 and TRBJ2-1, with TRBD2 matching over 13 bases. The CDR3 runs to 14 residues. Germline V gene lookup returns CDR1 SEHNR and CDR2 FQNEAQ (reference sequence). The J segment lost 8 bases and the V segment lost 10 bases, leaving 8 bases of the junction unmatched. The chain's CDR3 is CATTGTSGIDEQFF. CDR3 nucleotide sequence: TGTGCCACGACCGGGACTAGCGGGATTGATGAGCAGTTCTTC.

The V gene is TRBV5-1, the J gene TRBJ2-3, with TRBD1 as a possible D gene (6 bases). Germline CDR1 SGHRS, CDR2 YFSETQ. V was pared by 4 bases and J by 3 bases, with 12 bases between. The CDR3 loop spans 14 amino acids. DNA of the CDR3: TGCGCCAGCAGCCGGCAGGGGCTTACAGATACGCAGTATTTT. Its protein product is CASSRQGLTDTQYF. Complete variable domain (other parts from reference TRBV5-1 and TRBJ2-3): KAGVTQTPRYLIKTRGQQVTLSCSPISGHRSVSWYQQTPGQGLQFLFEYFSETQRNKGNFPGRFSGRQFSNSRSEMNVSTLELGDSALYLCASSRQGLTDTQYFGPGTRLTVL.

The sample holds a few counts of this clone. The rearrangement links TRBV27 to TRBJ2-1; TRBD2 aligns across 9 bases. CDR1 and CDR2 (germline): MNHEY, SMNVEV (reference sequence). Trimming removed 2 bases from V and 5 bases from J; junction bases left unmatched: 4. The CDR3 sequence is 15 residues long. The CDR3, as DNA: TGTGCCAGCAGTTTACAGACTAGCGGAAACAATGAGCAGTTCTTC. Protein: CASSLQTSGNNEQFF.

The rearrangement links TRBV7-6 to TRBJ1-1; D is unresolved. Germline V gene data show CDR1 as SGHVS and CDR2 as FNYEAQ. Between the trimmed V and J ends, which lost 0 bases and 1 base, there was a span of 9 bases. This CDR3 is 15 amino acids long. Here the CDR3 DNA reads TGTGCCAGCAGCTTAGCGTATCCCCCGAACACTGAAGCTTTCTTT. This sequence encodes CASSLAYPPNTEAFF.

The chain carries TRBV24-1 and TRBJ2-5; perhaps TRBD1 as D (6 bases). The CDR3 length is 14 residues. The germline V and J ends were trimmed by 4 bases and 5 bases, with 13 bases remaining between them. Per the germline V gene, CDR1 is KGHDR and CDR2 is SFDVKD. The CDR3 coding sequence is TGTGCCACCAGTGAGGGGGCGGTTCGGGAGACCCAGTACTTC. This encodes CATSEGAVRETQYF.

This chain's CDR3 is CASSPGQRAGNTIYF. Here the CDR3 DNA reads TGTGCCAGCAGCCCAGGACAGAGGGCTGGAAACACCATATATTTT. This chain joins TRBV7-2 and TRBJ1-3; a possible D gene is TRBD1 (6 bases). V gave up 5 bases and J gave up 2 bases, with 13 bases separating them. CDR3 length: 15 residues. Germline V gene sequence: CDR1 SGHTA, CDR2 FQGNSA.

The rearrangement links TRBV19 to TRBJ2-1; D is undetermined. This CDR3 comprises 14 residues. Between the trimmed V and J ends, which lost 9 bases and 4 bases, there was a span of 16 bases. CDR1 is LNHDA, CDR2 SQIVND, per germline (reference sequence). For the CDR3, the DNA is TGTGCCAGCTCCCCGCGGCGGCATTACAATGAGCAGTTCTTC. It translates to CASSPRRHYNEQFF.

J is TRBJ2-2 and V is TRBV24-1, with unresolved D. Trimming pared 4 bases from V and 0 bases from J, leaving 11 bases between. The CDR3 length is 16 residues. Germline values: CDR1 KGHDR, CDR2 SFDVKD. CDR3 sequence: CATSEAEAPNTGELFF. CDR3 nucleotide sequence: TGTGCCACCAGTGAGGCAGAGGCCCCGAACACCGGGGAGCTGTTTTTT.

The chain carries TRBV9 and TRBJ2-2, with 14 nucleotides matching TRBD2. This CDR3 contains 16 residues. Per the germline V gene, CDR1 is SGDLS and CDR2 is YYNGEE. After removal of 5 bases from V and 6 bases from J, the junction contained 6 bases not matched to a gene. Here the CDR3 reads CASSPTSGRASGELFF. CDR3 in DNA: TGTGCCAGCAGTCCGACTAGCGGGAGGGCCTCCGGGGAGCTGTTTTTT.

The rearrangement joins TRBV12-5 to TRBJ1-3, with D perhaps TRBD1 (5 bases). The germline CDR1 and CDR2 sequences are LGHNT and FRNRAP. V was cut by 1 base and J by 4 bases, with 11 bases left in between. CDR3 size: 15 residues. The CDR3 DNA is TGTGCTAGTGGTTTGGAGGGGCTCAGAGGAAACACCATATATTTT. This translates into CASGLEGLRGNTIYF.

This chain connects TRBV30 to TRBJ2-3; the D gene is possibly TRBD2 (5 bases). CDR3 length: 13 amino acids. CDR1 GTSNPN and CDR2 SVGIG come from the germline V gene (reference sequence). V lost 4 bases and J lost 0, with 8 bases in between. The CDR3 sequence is CAWTAGSTDTQYF. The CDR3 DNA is TGTGCCTGGACTGCGGGTAGCACAGATACGCAGTATTTT.